Each of the 21 T cell receptor beta chains below was sequenced from the same sample in a study of technical replicates of blood from several donors. The protocol was immunoSEQ multiplex PCR, while the TCRdb copy is restricted to in-frame clones and leaves out a portion. Of more than 65,000 clones listed, roughly 93% are singletons. The sequencing sample was made of T cells isolated from PBMCs. The source of these receptors is a human donor in good health.

The genes are TRBV27 and TRBJ2-2; D is ambiguous. V was shortened by 3 bases and J by 7 bases, with 9 bases between the two germline ends. The CDR3 is 13 amino acids. Germline V gene sequence: CDR1 MNHEY, CDR2 SMNVEV (reference sequence). The CDR3 DNA reads TGTGCCAGCAGTTTTGCCCGCGGCGGGGAGCTGTTTTTT. Amino acid sequence: CASSFARGGELFF.

The chain employs TRBV5-6 and TRBJ1-4; D not certain. V was pared by 3 bases and J by 2 bases, with 11 bases between. The CDR3 spans 15 residues. Germline assignment: CDR1 SGHDT and CDR2 YYEEEE. CDR3 region: CASSSQYITNEKLFF. CDR3 DNA sequence: TGTGCCAGCAGCTCTCAGTACATTACTAATGAAAAACTGTTTTTT.

The chain employs TRBV6-6 and TRBJ2-2; D perhaps matches TRBD2 (5 bases). Between the trimmed V and J ends, which lost 6 bases and 2 bases, there was a span of 16 bases. Germline-derived CDR1 and CDR2 are MNHNY and SVGAGI (reference sequence). This CDR3 is 16 amino acids long. The DNA for the CDR3 is TGTGCCAGCAGACCGGGGTCGGCGCCCAACACCGGGGAGCTGTTTTTT. This encodes CASRPGSAPNTGELFF.

The chain is built from TRBV9 and TRBJ2-6, with TRBD1 as a possible D gene (6 bases). V was trimmed by 0 bases and J by 0 bases, leaving 7 bases between them. There are 16 residues in the CDR3. Germline CDR1 is SGDLS and CDR2 is YYNGEE. The CDR3 DNA sequence: TGTGCCAGCAGCGTAGGACAGGTCTCTGGGGCCAACGTCCTGACTTTC. Protein: CASSVGQVSGANVLTF.

This clone was seen once. This chain connects TRBV5-4 to TRBJ2-5, with TRBD2 identical over 9 bases. CDR3 length equals 14 residues. CDR1 SGHNT and CDR2 YYREEE come from the germline V gene (reference sequence). Unmatched junction bases numbered 6, after V lost 4 bases and J lost 5 bases. CDR3 coding DNA: TGTGCCAGCAGCCTTAGCGGGAGTGGCGAGACCCAGTACTTC. Translated, it gives CASSLSGSGETQYF.

V usage is TRBV6-5 and J usage is TRBJ2-2, with TRBD1 matching 7 bases. Germline CDR1 and CDR2: MNHEY and SVGAGI. CDR3 length: 15 residues. V shed 6 bases and J 5 bases; nucleotides not matched to a gene: 9. The DNA of the CDR3 is TGTGCCAGCAGGGTAGGGGGCAGTGGGACCGGGGAGCTGTTTTTT. It yields the protein CASRVGGSGTGELFF.

A note on this clone: The junction and the germline gene differ at one end; a read error may be behind it. The genes are TRBV19 and TRBJ1-1; D remains ambiguous. Germline CDR1 is LNHDA and CDR2 is SQIVND (reference sequence). There are 14 residues in the CDR3. CDR3 bases: TGTGCCAGTAGCATAGGAGGAGGGTTCACTGAAGCTTTCTTT. This codes for CASSIGGGFTEAFF.

In regard to this clone: Its ends do not fully match the called genes, so a read error is possible. The CDR3: CASRLIIWREEGDTQYF. CDR3 in DNA: TGTGCCAGCCGCTTAATCATCTGGCGGGAGGAGGGAGATACGCAGTATTTT. This chain connects TRBV5-5 to TRBJ2-3; 8 bases are shared with TRBD2. The germline V gene encodes CDR1 SGHKS and CDR2 YYEKEE (reference sequence). The CDR3 covers 17 residues.

The CDR3 DNA reads as TGTGCCAGCAGCTCCGGGACATCGTCTGGGGCCAACGTCCTGACTTTC. It specifies CASSSGTSSGANVLTF. The V call is TRBV6-6, the J call TRBJ2-6; D is possibly TRBD1 (6 bases). The CDR3 length is 16 residues. Germline V gene sequence: CDR1 MNHNY, CDR2 SVGAGI (reference sequence). V shed 6 bases and J shed 1 base, with 13 bases lying between them.

V is TRBV6-6 and J is TRBJ2-7; 9 bases match TRBD1. Trimming removed 6 bases from V and 3 bases from J; junction bases left unmatched: 12. Germline V lookup: CDR1 MNHNY, CDR2 SVGAGI (reference sequence). There are 16 residues in the CDR3. CDR3 amino acids: CASRDPGTGKLYEQYF. The CDR3 DNA is TGTGCCAGCAGAGACCCCGGGACAGGGAAGCTCTACGAGCAGTACTTC.

This chain links TRBV5-1 with TRBJ2-7; TRBD2 aligns across 13 bases. CDR1 SGHRS and CDR2 YFSETQ come from the germline V gene. This CDR3 region has 15 residues. V dropped 2 bases and J dropped 5; count of bases not matched to a gene: 4. The CDR3 DNA sequence: TGCGCCAGCAGCTTACTAGCGGGAGGGCCAGACGAGCAGTACTTC. Protein sequence: CASSLLAGGPDEQYF.

This chain uses TRBV5-4 with TRBJ2-1; a weak D match, TRBD2 (6 bases). V lost 0 bases to trimming and J lost 7 bases, with 29 bases between them. The CDR3 consists of 20 residues. Germline V gives CDR1 SGHNT, CDR2 YYREEE (reference sequence). In DNA form, the CDR3 reads TGTGCCAGCAGCTTGGGAGTGGCAGGGCGGGGAAGGCTAGCCGAGAATGAGCAGTTCTTC. Translation gives CASSLGVAGRGRLAENEQFF. Based on the CDR3 plus reference TRBV5-4 and TRBJ2-1, the full variable domain is ETGVTQSPTHLIKTRGQQVTLRCSSQSGHNTVSWYQQALGQGPQFIFQYYREEENGRGNFPPRFSGLQFPNYSSELNVNALELDDSALYLCASSLGVAGRGRLAENEQFFGPGTRLTVL.

CDR3 DNA sequence: TGTGCCAGCAGCTTCCGAGGTATAACTGAAGCTTTCTTT. As protein: CASSFRGITEAFF. This rearrangement joins TRBV27 to TRBJ1-1; D not certain. The CDR3 extends over 13 amino acids. Trimming left V 6 bases short and J 5 bases short, with 13 bases between. In germline, CDR1 is MNHEY, CDR2 SMNVEV (reference sequence).

In its sample, this clone was seen a few times. The rearrangement joins TRBV28 to TRBJ2-7; D may be TRBD1 (6 bases). CDR1 and CDR2 (germline): MDHEN, SYDVKM. CDR3 size: 13 residues. V lost 2 bases, J lost 2 bases, and 7 bases lay in between. Here the CDR3 DNA reads TGTGCCAGCAGTTTAGGGACAACCTACGAGCAGTACTTC. The encoded protein is CASSLGTTYEQYF.

The chain joins TRBV7-2 to TRBJ2-7; TRBD2 matches 8 bases. V lost 2 bases and J lost 4; bases outside the gene matches: 4. The CDR3 extends over 14 amino acids. CDR1 and CDR2 (germline): SGHTA, FQGNSA. CDR3 in DNA: TGTGCCAGCAGCTTAAGCGGGAGCGTTTACGAGCAGTACTTC. This codes for CASSLSGSVYEQYF. Complete variable domain (other parts from reference TRBV7-2 and TRBJ2-7): GAGVSQSPSNKVTEKGKDVELRCDPISGHTALYWYRQSLGQGLEFLIYFQGNSAPDKSGLPSDRFSAERTGGSVSTLTIQRTQQEDSAVYLCASSLSGSVYEQYFGPGTRLTVT.

The chain uses TRBV29-1 and TRBJ2-7; D remains ambiguous. V was clipped by 1 base and J by 3 bases, with 7 bases between them. Germline CDR1 and CDR2: SQVTM and ANQGSEA. CDR3 length: 12 residues. The chain's CDR3 is CSVEVEDYEQYF. CDR3 coding DNA: TGCAGCGTTGAAGTAGAAGACTACGAGCAGTACTTC.

This rearrangement joins TRBV11-2 to TRBJ1-4, with D perhaps matching TRBD1 (5 bases). Germline lookup yields CDR1 SGHAT and CDR2 FQNNGV. V was clipped by 6 bases and J by 4 bases, with 18 bases between them. This CDR3 region has 16 residues. The CDR3 region is CASSLPKGAFNEKLFF. The CDR3 DNA is TGTGCCAGCAGTCTCCCGAAAGGGGCCTTTAATGAAAAACTGTTTTTT.

Comment on this clone: At one boundary the junction diverges from the germline segment, which might be a read error. The V and J genes are TRBV7-9 and TRBJ1-2; TRBD1 matches at 8 bases. The CDR3 length is 14 residues. CDR1 is SEHNR and CDR2 is FQNEAQ in the germline V gene (reference sequence). As DNA, the CDR3 is TGTGCCAGCAGCTTTTATTGGGACAGGCCACCCATAGGCTTC. Translating gives CASSFYWDRPPIGF.

The chain recombines TRBV5-4 with TRBJ2-7; D gene ambiguous. Trimming cost V 3 bases and J 4 bases, with 14 bases left between them. The CDR3 loop spans 14 amino acids. Germline loops: CDR1 SGHNT, CDR2 YYREEE (reference sequence). CDR3 loop: CASSSRHPRYEQYF. The CDR3 bases are TGTGCCAGCAGCTCCCGGCACCCTAGGTACGAGCAGTACTTC.

This CDR3 is CASSRLTGVGYTF. CDR3 bases: TGTGCCAGCAGCCGCCTCACAGGGGTTGGCTACACCTTC. This chain joins TRBV7-2 and TRBJ1-2; 7 bases match TRBD1. This CDR3 has 13 residues. The V segment lost 5 bases and the J segment 7 bases; nucleotides outside the gene matches: 7. Germline V gene data show CDR1 as SGHTA and CDR2 as FQGNSA.

This clone is a singleton in its sample. The V gene is TRBV7-3, the J gene TRBJ1-1; TRBD1 might be the D (6 bases). Deletions cut 4 bases from V and 4 bases from J, with 10 bases between. The V gene's germline CDR1 is SGHTA and CDR2 FQGTGA. The CDR3 runs to 13 residues. In DNA, the CDR3 is TGTGCCAGCAGCTCGGGACACAGCACTGAAGCTTTCTTT. Translated: CASSSGHSTEAFF. The whole variable domain, remainder taken from reference TRBV7-3 and TRBJ1-1, is GAGVSQTPSNKVTEKGKYVELRCDPISGHTALYWYRQSLGQGPEFLIYFQGTGAADDSGLPNDRFFAVRPEGSVSTLKIQRTERGDSAVYLCASSSGHSTEAFFGQGTRLTVV.